The rows below give T cell receptor beta chains drawn from one sample of a study of spatial heterogeneity in lung cancer. TCRdb reanalysed the 5' RACE reads using MiXCR and keeps one entry per CDR3 protein. The sample shows around 110,000 distinct CDR3 sequences, 12% of them seen only once. Specimen: PBMCs, collected at follow-up. The receptors derive from a male donor with early-stage non-small cell lung cancer. CDR3s include the opening cysteine and the closing phenylalanine or tryptophan. D genes are given only for firm matches. The listing skips clone size in some rows; elsewhere it reads once, few, many or a size class.

>NA|few|TRBJ2-3|TRBV29-1
CSVDRGGTDTQYF
TGCAGCGTTGACCGGGGCGGTACAGATACGCAGTATTTT
>TRBD1|few|TRBJ2-2|TRBV11-2
CASSLDGRTGVVGELFF
TGTGCCAGCAGCTTAGACGGAAGGACAGGGGTTGTCGGGGAGCTGTTTTTT
>NA|NA|TRBJ1-1|TRBV2
CASSSDANTEAFF
TGTGCCAGCAGCTCCGACGCGAACACTGAAGCTTTCTTT
>NA|few|TRBJ2-1|TRBV4-1
CASSQVYSSYNEQFF
TGCGCCAGCAGCCAAGTTTACAGCTCCTACAATGAGCAGTTCTTC
>TRBD1|few|TRBJ1-2|TRBV28
CASSLTGGEGYGYTF
TGTGCCAGCAGTCTGACAGGGGGAGAAGGCTATGGCTACACCTTC
>NA|NA|TRBJ2-7|TRBV27
CASSLSRDYEQYF
TGTGCCAGCAGTTTATCTAGGGACTACGAGCAGTACTTC
>NA|few|TRBJ2-4|TRBV25-1
CAREGAKNIQYF
TGTGCCAGGGAGGGAGCCAAAAACATTCAGTACTTC
>TRBD1|many|TRBJ1-2|TRBV2
CASSSDRTVTGGYTF
TGTGCCAGCAGTTCGGACAGGACAGTCACGGGAGGCTACACCTTC
>NA|few|TRBJ2-5|TRBV6-5
CASTFRGARETQYF
TGTGCCAGCACTTTTCGGGGCGCAAGGGAGACCCAGTACTTC
>NA|many|TRBJ2-2|TRBV7-9
CASSFIGRTNTGELFF
TGTGCCAGCAGCTTTATAGGACGGACGAACACCGGGGAGCTGTTTTTT
>TRBD2|once|TRBJ2-5|TRBV5-1
CASSPPASGGYQETQYF
TGCGCCAGCAGCCCTCCGGCTAGCGGGGGGTACCAAGAGACCCAGTACTTC
>TRBD1|NA|TRBJ1-5|TRBV6-5
CASSHGTGINQPQHF
TGTGCCAGCAGCCACGGGACAGGGATAAATCAGCCCCAGCATTTT
>NA|many|TRBJ1-2|TRBV7-2
CASSRESFLLNYGYTF
TGTGCCAGCAGCCGAGAGTCCTTTTTACTTAACTATGGCTACACCTTC
>NA|NA|TRBJ1-2|TRBV18
CASSPQRNYGYTF
TGTGCCAGCTCACCACAACGTAACTATGGCTACACCTTC
>NA|many|TRBJ2-6|TRBV5-1
CASSEQGGSGANVLTF
TGCGCCAGCAGCGAACAGGGTGGCTCTGGGGCCAACGTCCTGACTTTC
>TRBD1|few|TRBJ2-3|TRBV24-1
CATSDLTGGGTDTQYF
TGTGCCACCAGTGATCTGACAGGGGGCGGCACAGATACGCAGTATTTT
>TRBD2|NA|TRBJ2-5|TRBV7-2
CASSLGTSGGQETQYF
TGTGCCAGCAGCTTAGGGACTAGCGGGGGGCAAGAGACCCAGTACTTC
>TRBD1|few|TRBJ1-6|TRBV28
CASSLQAFGTGDSPLHF
TGTGCCAGCAGTCTACAAGCCTTCGGGACAGGGGATTCACCCCTCCACTTT
>NA|many|TRBJ1-5|TRBV7-8
CASSLAGQPQHF
TGTGCCAGCAGCTTAGCGGGCCAGCCCCAGCATTTT
>NA|many|TRBJ2-1|TRBV20-1
CSARAQTTYNEQFF
TGCAGTGCTAGAGCCCAGACGACATACAATGAGCAGTTCTTC
>NA|few|TRBJ1-6|TRBV4-1
CASSQDPSALGSSPLHF
TGCGCCAGCAGCCAAGACCCTTCCGCCCTGGGATCATCACCCCTCCACTTT
>TRBD2|few|TRBJ2-7|TRBV4-2
CASSFGGVRGNSEQYF
TGTGCCAGCAGCTTTGGGGGAGTGCGGGGGAATTCGGAGCAGTACTTC
>NA|NA|TRBJ2-1|TRBV11-2
CASSPDYNEQFF
TGTGCCAGCAGCCCAGACTACAATGAGCAGTTCTTC
>NA|NA|TRBJ1-6|TRBV30
CAWGGRALFSYNSPLHF
TGTGCCTGGGGGGGCCGGGCCTTATTCTCCTATAATTCACCCCTCCACTTT
>NA|many|TRBJ2-3|TRBV4-1
CASSQDSGYPSTDTQYF
TGCGCCAGCAGCCAAGATTCCGGCTACCCTAGCACAGATACGCAGTATTTT
>NA|NA|TRBJ1-2|TRBV12-3/TRBV12-4
CASSPVGRGYTF
TGTGCCAGCAGTCCTGTTGGGAGGGGCTACACCTTC
>TRBD1|few|TRBJ2-7|TRBV20-1
CSARGETGGSYEQYF
TGCAGTGCTAGAGGGGAGACAGGGGGTTCCTACGAGCAGTACTTC
>NA|NA|TRBJ2-5|TRBV10-3
CAISESFRSQETQYF
TGTGCCATCAGTGAGTCTTTTCGGAGTCAAGAGACCCAGTACTTC
>NA|NA|TRBJ2-3|TRBV7-2
CASSRVGSTDTQYF
TGTGCCAGCAGCCGGGTCGGTAGCACAGATACGCAGTATTTT
>NA|few|TRBJ1-5|TRBV4-1
CASSERRDNQPQHF
TGCGCCAGCAGCGAAAGACGGGACAATCAGCCCCAGCATTTT
>NA|NA|TRBJ2-7|TRBV30
CAWSGDDYEQYF
TGTGCCTGGAGCGGGGATGACTACGAGCAGTACTTC
>TRBD1|few|TRBJ2-1|TRBV11-3
CASSYGQGGEQFF
TGTGCCAGCAGCTACGGACAGGGCGGTGAGCAGTTCTTC
>NA|many|TRBJ2-1|TRBV2
CASSEKGGYNEQFF
TGTGCCAGCAGTGAAAAGGGCGGTTACAATGAGCAGTTCTTC
>NA|NA|TRBJ2-7|TRBV7-2
CASSWGLFDSYEQYF
TGTGCCAGCAGCTGGGGTTTGTTTGATTCCTACGAGCAGTACTTC
>TRBD2|NA|TRBJ2-2|TRBV4-1
CASSPGLAGEAGELFF
TGCGCCAGCAGCCCGGGACTAGCGGGGGAAGCCGGGGAGCTGTTTTTT
>NA|many|TRBJ1-5|TRBV7-2
CASSLPPLGQPQHF
TGTGCCAGCAGCTTACCTCCCTTGGGTCAGCCCCAGCATTTT
>TRBD1|NA|TRBJ2-5|TRBV12-3/TRBV12-4
CASRTGVRETQYF
TGTGCCAGCAGGACAGGGGTTCGAGAGACCCAGTACTTC
>NA|many|TRBJ1-5|TRBV20-1
CSARVRVAGNQPQHF
TGCAGTGCTAGAGTCAGGGTGGCGGGCAATCAGCCCCAGCATTTT
>TRBD2|few|TRBJ2-5|TRBV9
CASSPPGVAGRETQYF
TGTGCCAGCAGTCCCCCAGGGGTAGCGGGGCGAGAGACCCAGTACTTC
>TRBD1|NA|TRBJ1-6|TRBV2
CASRNRDRGQSPLHF
TGTGCCAGCAGGAACCGGGACAGGGGTCAATCACCCCTCCACTTT
>TRBD1|few|TRBJ2-3|TRBV10-3
CAISEQGTSTDTQYF
TGTGCCATCAGTGAACAGGGGACCAGCACAGATACGCAGTATTTT
>NA|few|TRBJ2-3|TRBV7-7
CASSLGARGDTQYF
TGTGCTAGCAGCTTGGGGGCCAGGGGAGATACGCAGTATTTT
>TRBD1|many|TRBJ1-1|TRBV5-5
CASSSPGTGTTEAFF
TGTGCCAGCAGCTCTCCCGGGACAGGGACCACTGAAGCTTTCTTT
>NA|NA|TRBJ2-4|TRBV29-1
CSVEGIAKNIQYF
TGCAGCGTTGAGGGTATAGCCAAAAACATTCAGTACTTC
>NA|few|TRBJ1-5|TRBV20-1
CSARGKPRGRNQPQHF
TGCAGTGCTAGAGGAAAACCCAGGGGCCGCAATCAGCCCCAGCATTTT
>TRBD1|NA|TRBJ1-2|TRBV5-4
CASSRDRQGYGYTF
TGTGCCAGCAGCCGCGATCGACAGGGCTATGGCTACACCTTC
>NA|NA|TRBJ1-6|TRBV12-3/TRBV12-4
CASSPGQFYNSPLHF
TGTGCCAGCAGCCCTGGACAGTTTTATAATTCACCCCTCCACTTT
>TRBD1|few|TRBJ2-1|TRBV11-1
CASSEDREPYNEQFF
TGTGCCAGCAGCGAGGACAGGGAACCCTACAATGAGCAGTTCTTC
>NA|NA|TRBJ2-7|TRBV3-1
CASSRRDGTYEQYF
TGTGCCAGCAGCCGGCGGGACGGAACCTACGAGCAGTACTTC
>TRBD1|NA|TRBJ2-5|TRBV6-5
CASSYPDRLQETQYF
TGTGCCAGCAGTTACCCGGACAGGCTTCAAGAGACCCAGTACTTC
>TRBD2|NA|TRBJ2-1|TRBV11-1
CASSLIAGGLHEQFF
TGTGCCAGCAGCTTGATAGCGGGGGGGCTTCATGAGCAGTTCTTC
>NA|NA|TRBJ1-5|TRBV5-1
CASSPEGHSNQPRHF
TGCGCCAGCAGCCCTGAGGGGCATAGCAATCAGCCCCGGCATTTT
>NA|NA|TRBJ1-4|TRBV2
CASRPTRLGEKLFF
TGTGCCAGCAGACCGACACGGCTTGGTGAAAAACTGTTTTTT
>NA|few|TRBJ2-1|TRBV6-5
CASSQRPRGINEQFF
TGTGCCAGCTCCCAAAGGCCCCGGGGGATCAATGAGCAGTTCTTC
>NA|many|TRBJ2-2|TRBV5-4
CASSPPGTLTGELFF
TGTGCCAGCAGCCCCCCCGGGACACTTACCGGGGAGCTGTTTTTT
>TRBD1|few|TRBJ2-1|TRBV7-2
CASSSLLDRGRNEQFF
TGTGCCAGCAGCTCACTATTGGACAGGGGGCGGAATGAGCAGTTCTTC
>TRBD1|few|TRBJ2-1|TRBV12-3/TRBV12-4
CASSPWDRERRNEQFF
TGTGCCAGCAGTCCCTGGGACAGGGAAAGGCGCAATGAGCAGTTCTTC
>NA|NA|TRBJ2-7|TRBV28
CASRGDVYEQYF
TGTGCCAGCAGGGGGGATGTATACGAGCAGTACTTC
>NA|many|TRBJ1-1|TRBV7-2
CASSYYQGNTEAFF
TGTGCCAGCAGCTATTATCAGGGGAACACTGAAGCTTTCTTT
>NA|NA|TRBJ1-4|TRBV7-2
CASTQRRGATNEKLFF
TGTGCCAGCACTCAAAGGCGGGGGGCAACTAATGAAAAACTGTTTTTT